The source of this T cell receptor beta chain is a study of regulatory T cells in long-lasting Graves disease. Investigators prepared the TCR beta libraries by applying iRepertoire HTBI primers and Arm-PCR of CDR3 regions. Each CDR3 protein gets one entry after TCRdb re-called the multiplex PCR reads with MiXCR. The sample records some 430,000 distinct CDR3 sequences, about 22% being singletons. Note on this clonotype: The antigen is not known. A much larger clone is a single base away; this may be a read error.

The study, taken as a whole, reports: The sample size was small, and this may have reduced accuracy. TCR diversity was lower in persistent Graves' patients (versus newly diagnosed ones). Among persistent patients, a larger number of public clonotypes were shared (over 2,500) than among newly diagnosed patients (just over 950).

Time point specified: persistent/refractory GD, antithyroid drugs over 5 years with positive TRAb. RNA from PBMCs was the source of the TCR library. Diagnosis followed American Thyroid Association guidelines for Graves' disease. This CDR3 spans 13 amino acids. Trimming cost V 6 bases and J 1 base, with 9 bases left between them. Germline V gene data show CDR1 as MNHNS and CDR2 as SASEGT. The sequence was obtained from a female donor with Graves disease. This sample comprised peripheral blood mononuclear cells (PBMCs), obtained when the disease was refractory, from a patient treated with antithyroid drugs. This chain links TRBV6-1 with TRBJ1-1; no reliable D call. CDR3 DNA: TGTGCCAGCAGAAACGGATCGAACACTGAAGCTTTCTTT. This translates into CASRNGSNTEAFF.